These T cell receptor beta chains were read from a single sample in a study of regulatory T cells in long-lasting Graves disease. TCRdb passed the multiplex PCR reads through MiXCR, listing each CDR3 protein once. Of about half a million distinct CDR3 sequences in the sample, 22% are singletons; the top ten hold about an eighth. The sample was peripheral blood mononuclear cells (PBMCs), taken when the disease was refractory, from a patient treated with antithyroid drugs. The receptors come from a female donor with Graves disease. Each CDR3 is given with its conserved first and last residue. The D gene is left open where the match is weak. Size values are once, few and many counts, or a class for expanded clones, and some rows have none.

clone_size | j_call | d_call | v_call | cdr3_aa | cdr3_nt
NA | TRBJ1-5 | NA | TRBV9 | CASSVGSDNQPQHF | TGTGCCAGCAGCGTAGGGTCAGACAATCAGCCCCAGCATTTT
few | TRBJ2-3 | NA | TRBV28 | CASSLNPGSDTQYF | TGTGCCAGCAGCCTCAACCCCGGGAGTGATACGCAGTATTTT
NA | TRBJ2-7 | NA | TRBV28 | CASSLSVSEQYF | TGTGCCAGCAGTTTATCCGTATCTGAGCAGTACTTC
many | TRBJ2-7 | TRBD2 | TRBV7-2 | CASSLNSGTYSYEQYF | TGTGCCAGCAGCTTAAACAGCGGGACCTACTCCTACGAGCAGTACTTC
many | TRBJ2-5 | NA | TRBV24-1 | CATSDFTAPGAGTQYF | TGTGCCACCAGTGATTTTACAGCACCAGGGGCAGGGACCCAGTACTTC
few | TRBJ1-2 | NA | TRBV20-1 | CSARQEVYGYTF | TGCAGTGCTAGACAAGAGGTTTATGGCTACACCTTC
few | TRBJ2-5 | NA | TRBV19 | CASWAQYF | TGTGCCAGTTGGGCCCAGTACTTC
few | TRBJ2-5 | TRBD2 | TRBV9 | CASSMTSGGAEETQYF | TGTGCCAGCAGCATGACTAGCGGGGGGGCCGAGGAGACCCAGTACTTC
many | TRBJ1-6 | NA | TRBV20-1 | CSARESEVGYNSPLHF | TGCAGTGCTAGAGAAAGTGAGGTTGGTTATAATTCACCCCTCCACTTT
few | TRBJ1-1 | TRBD1 | TRBV30 | CAWSWYRGDFTEAFF | TGTGCCTGGAGTTGGTACAGGGGAGATTTTACTGAAGCTTTCTTT
NA | TRBJ1-6 | NA | TRBV5-5 | CASSEQADLFHNSPLHF | TGTGCCAGCAGCGAGCAGGCCGATCTCTTCCATAATTCACCCCTCCACTTT
many | TRBJ1-5 | NA | TRBV30 | CAWSVRGYQPQHF | TGTGCCTGGAGTGTACGAGGGTATCAGCCCCAGCATTTT
many | TRBJ1-1 | NA | TRBV2 | CASSEAGRGTEAFF | TGTGCCAGCAGTGAAGCAGGGAGGGGCACTGAAGCTTTCTTT
NA | TRBJ1-1 | TRBD1 | TRBV20-1 | CRGWDRGSPNTEAFF | TGCAGGGGCTGGGACAGGGGTTCTCCTAACACTGAAGCTTTCTTT
few | TRBJ2-4 | NA | TRBV6-1 | CACRELGLAKNIQYF | TGTGCCTGCAGAGAGCTCGGCCTAGCCAAAAACATTCAGTACTTC
many | TRBJ1-1 | NA | TRBV19 | CASSLTPMNTEAFF | TGTGCCAGTAGTCTGACACCGATGAACACTGAAGCTTTCTTT
NA | TRBJ1-3 | NA | TRBV7-2 | CASSLARQLSSGNTIYF | TGTGCCAGCAGCTTAGCGAGGCAGCTGAGCTCTGGAAACACCATATATTTT
many | TRBJ2-7 | NA | TRBV6-5 | CASSYSIGPRGEQYF | TGTGCCAGCAGTTACTCCATCGGCCCCCGCGGCGAGCAGTACTTC
few | TRBJ1-6 | NA | TRBV12-3/TRBV12-4 | CASSFRGASDNSPLHF | TGTGCCAGCAGTTTTAGGGGAGCGAGTGATAATTCACCCCTCCACTTT
NA | TRBJ2-5 | TRBD2 | TRBV7-2 | CASSLVGLAGQETQYF | TGTGCCAGCAGCTTAGTTGGGCTAGCGGGGCAAGAGACCCAGTACTTC
NA | TRBJ2-5 | TRBD1 | TRBV7-7 | CASSSGQGNRYRETQYF | TGTGCTAGCAGCTCGGGACAGGGGAACCGGTACCGAGAGACCCAGTACTTC
many | TRBJ1-1 | NA | TRBV12-3/TRBV12-4 | CASSYLGRRNTEAFF | TGTGCCAGCAGTTACCTCGGACGGAGAAACACTGAAGCTTTCTTT
NA | TRBJ1-4 | TRBD1 | TRBV30 | CAFSRDRDEKLFF | TGTGCCTTTAGCCGGGACAGGGATGAAAAACTGTTTTTT
few | TRBJ1-4 | NA | TRBV7-6 | CASSAGQSNEKLFF | TGTGCCAGCAGCGCCGGACAGTCTAATGAAAAACTGTTTTTT
NA | TRBJ2-7 | TRBD1 | TRBV27 | CASSLSNRGYEQYF | TGTGCCAGCAGTTTATCGAACAGGGGCTACGAGCAGTACTTC
many | TRBJ2-7 | NA | TRBV28 | CASSPGRDPHEQYF | TGTGCCAGCAGTCCCGGACGGGACCCCCACGAGCAGTACTTC
many | TRBJ1-1 | NA | TRBV20-1 | CSANAPGQNTEAFF | TGCAGTGCGAATGCTCCGGGACAGAACACTGAAGCTTTCTTT
NA | TRBJ1-5 | TRBD1 | TRBV28 | CASGKGQGAVREPQHF | TGTGCCAGCGGTAAAGGACAGGGGGCCGTTAGGGAGCCCCAGCATTTT
NA | TRBJ2-7 | NA | TRBV6-1 | CASRTLTRGPKATEQYF | TGTGCCAGCAGGACCCTTACTCGTGGACCCAAGGCCACCGAGCAGTACTTC
few | TRBJ1-2 | TRBD1 | TRBV7-3 | CASSFLRDSPPGYTF | TGTGCCAGCAGCTTCCTTCGGGACAGCCCGCCGGGCTACACCTTC
NA | TRBJ2-3 | TRBD1 | TRBV5-1 | CASSPLGTGFTDTQYF | TGCGCCAGCAGCCCCCTCGGGACAGGCTTCACAGATACGCAGTATTTT
NA | TRBJ1-6 | NA | TRBV20-1 | CSAPRAGNSPLHF | TGCAGTGCCCCCCGGGCAGGGAATTCACCCCTCCACTTT
NA | TRBJ1-2 | NA | TRBV14 | CASSQDGRRAVYDYTF | TGTGCCAGCAGCCAAGATGGAAGAAGGGCCGTCTATGACTACACCTTC